This T cell receptor beta chain was observed in a study of blood T cell repertoires in COVID-19. In the study overall: COVID-19 samples collected from the United States, Italy and Spain covered acute and convalescent phases.

How the authors handled the data: It was from reference gene primer amplification that nucleated cell counts were estimated. Libraries were prepared by immunoSEQ multiplex PCR; TCRdb keeps only in-frame clonotypes and omits some of them. Clone size and the V and J calls come from that table; the DNA yielded D and trimming. The sample holds about 180,000 clones, about 85% seen once. In germline, CDR1 is SNHLY, CDR2 FYNNEI. The CDR3 spans 14 residues. Trimming removed 1 base at V and 4 bases at J, with 10 bases between. Specimen: peripheral blood. The chain uses TRBV2 and TRBJ1-1, with a tentative D call TRBD1 (5 bases). The TCR comes from a woman older than 75 with acute or convalescent COVID-19. The CDR3 region has the DNA TGTGCCAGCAGTGAAGAGCAGGGTAGCACTGAAGCTTTCTTT. Amino acid sequence: CASSEEQGSTEAFF.